What follows are 26 T cell receptor beta chains derived from one specimen sequenced in a study of T cell repertoires in aging, cancer and after chemotherapy. The template was genomic DNA from peripheral blood, not RNA. Multiplex touch-down PCR with TRB-A/B primers amplified rearranged V-D-J TRB sequences. TCRdb re-called the multiplex PCR reads with MiXCR, one entry per CDR3 protein. Of about 4,900 distinct CDR3 sequences detected, approximately 46% appear once; the ten largest clones hold roughly 31%. Sequences were obtained from blood. These receptors were collected from a human donor in good health.

V usage is TRBV7-6 and J usage is TRBJ2-3; unclear D gene. Germline V gene data show CDR1 as SGHVS and CDR2 as FNYEAQ. The CDR3 runs 15 residues. V lost 3 bases to trimming and J lost 2 bases, with 12 bases between them. The CDR3 protein is CASSLGQSHTDTQYF. In nucleotides, the CDR3 is TGTGCCAGCAGCTTGGGCCAGTCCCACACAGATACGCAGTATTTT.

This clonotype was seen a handful of times. The CDR3 loop reads CASGTGFGDIQYF. CDR3 nucleotide sequence: TGTGCCAGCGGGACAGGGTTTGGAGACATTCAGTACTTC. This rearrangement joins TRBV27 to TRBJ2-4; TRBD1 aligns across 9 bases. V was pared by 8 bases and J by 8 bases, with 7 bases of the junction left unmatched. From germline, CDR1 is MNHEY and CDR2 SMNVEV (reference sequence). The CDR3 consists of 13 residues.

This clonotype has only a few counts. V usage is TRBV6-5 and J usage is TRBJ2-5; 7 bases agree with TRBD2. CDR1 and CDR2 from the germline V gene are MNHEY and SVGAGI. This CDR3 is built from 14 residues. Trimming at V came to 5 bases and at J to 4 bases, leaving 7 bases not matched to a gene. CDR3 DNA: TGTGCCAGCAGTCAGGTGGGAGGGATAGAGACCCAGTACTTC. Its translation is CASSQVGGIETQYF.

This clonotype was recorded a few times. The V call is TRBV30, the J call TRBJ1-3; D not resolved. The germline V and J ends were trimmed by 4 bases and 7 bases, with 17 bases remaining between them. The CDR3 sequence is 14 residues long. CDR1 is GTSNPN and CDR2 is SVGIG in the germline V gene (reference sequence). CDR3 sequence (DNA): TGTGCCTGGACCCTCCAGACCTTCGGGAACACCATATATTTT. This gives the protein CAWTLQTFGNTIYF.

CDR3 protein: CASSLERRGDANTGELFF. The CDR3 coding sequence is TGTGCCAGCAGCTTAGAGCGGCGGGGGGACGCGAACACCGGGGAGCTGTTTTTT. The rearrangement joins TRBV7-9 to TRBJ2-2, with 8 bases identical to TRBD2. V dropped 1 base and J dropped 0; count of bases not matched to a gene: 7. The CDR3 totals 18 residues. Per the germline V gene, CDR1 is SEHNR and CDR2 is FQNEAQ (reference sequence).

The CDR3 bases are TGCGCCAGCAGCTTGGAAGGGGGGTTCTTCAATGAGCAGTTCTTC. It codes for CASSLEGGFFNEQFF. The chain uses TRBV5-1 and TRBJ2-1; tentatively, D is TRBD1 or TRBD2 (6 bases each). V gave up 0 bases and J gave up 6 bases, with 13 bases separating them. Per the germline V gene, CDR1 is SGHRS and CDR2 is YFSETQ. The CDR3 contains 15 residues.

This clonotype was recorded a few times. CDR3 region: CASSDGRGWQYEQYF. The CDR3 DNA is TGTGCCAGCAGTGATGGTAGGGGATGGCAATACGAGCAGTACTTC. The chain combines TRBV6-1 with TRBJ2-7; tentative D call: TRBD1 (5 bases). The germline V and J ends were trimmed by 3 bases and 4 bases, with 16 bases remaining between them. The CDR3 extends over 15 amino acids. Germline loops: CDR1 MNHNS, CDR2 SASEGT.

The rearrangement uses TRBV7-9 and TRBJ2-5; possibly TRBD2 for D (7 bases). The CDR3 spans 13 residues. V was cut by 10 bases and J by 4 bases, with 16 bases left in between. Looked up from germline, CDR1 is SEHNR and CDR2 is FQNEAQ (reference sequence). CDR3 sequence reads: CATEGGIGETQYF. In DNA, the CDR3 is TGTGCCACCGAGGGGGGGATAGGAGAGACCCAGTACTTC.

This clonotype was counted a few times. This rearrangement joins TRBV5-6 to TRBJ2-7, with TRBD2 as a possible D gene (5 bases). CDR1 is SGHDT, CDR2 YYEEEE, per germline. V was shortened by 2 bases and J by 4 bases, with 7 bases between the two germline ends. The CDR3 extends over 12 amino acids. The CDR3: CASSFGVYEQYF. CDR3 nucleotides: TGTGCCAGCAGCTTCGGGGTTTACGAGCAGTACTTC.

The chain recombines TRBV6-4 with TRBJ2-3; unclear D gene. Deletions cut 4 bases from V and 0 bases from J, with 8 bases between. Germline V lookup: CDR1 MRHNA, CDR2 SNTAGT. The CDR3 is made up of 14 amino acids. CDR3 loop: CASSGEASTDTQYF. The DNA for the CDR3 is TGTGCCAGCAGTGGAGAGGCTAGCACAGATACGCAGTATTTT.

The chain is built from TRBV29-1 and TRBJ1-1, with D perhaps TRBD1 (6 bases). V lost 0 bases and J 3 bases, leaving 17 bases between the germline ends. The germline CDR1 and CDR2 sequences are SQVTM and ANQGSEA. There are 16 residues in the CDR3. DNA of the CDR3: TGCAGCGTTGAAGACCCCCACAGGGTCGGGGACACTGAAGCTTTCTTT. Translating it yields CSVEDPHRVGDTEAFF.

V gene TRBV6-1 combines with J gene TRBJ2-3; 10 nucleotides agree with TRBD1. V lost 8 bases, J lost 6 bases, and 5 bases stayed unmatched. Per germline, CDR1 MNHNS and CDR2 SASEGT. The CDR3 spans 13 residues. DNA of the CDR3: TGTGCCAGCCAGACAGGGGGCGCGGATACGCAGTATTTT. It codes for CASQTGGADTQYF.

The CDR3 loop reads CASSLAGQGSGYGYTF. DNA of the CDR3: TGTGCCAGCAGCTTGGCGGGACAGGGTTCCGGGTATGGCTACACCTTC. V and J are TRBV5-4 and TRBJ1-2; TRBD1 agrees at 9 bases. In germline, CDR1 is SGHNT, CDR2 YYREEE (reference sequence). There are 16 residues in the CDR3. The trim removed 0 bases at V and 5 bases at J, leaving 8 bases unmatched.

The V call is TRBV5-4, the J call TRBJ1-4; possibly TRBD1 for D (5 bases). In germline, CDR1 is SGHNT, CDR2 YYREEE (reference sequence). Trimming shortened V by 1 base and J by 7 bases, and 8 bases separated the two germline ends. CDR3 length: 13 residues. The CDR3 loop is CASSLRGSEKLFF. As DNA, the CDR3 is TGTGCCAGCAGCTTGAGGGGTTCTGAAAAACTGTTTTTT.

This clonotype has only a few counts. The chain employs TRBV29-1 and TRBJ2-2, with 7 bases fitting TRBD1. The CDR3 extends over 15 amino acids. The trim removed 6 bases at V and 5 bases at J, leaving 12 bases unmatched. Germline CDR1 SQVTM, CDR2 ANQGSEA. Written as DNA, the CDR3 is TGCAGCGTCGCGCCCGACAGGGTGCGGACCGGGGAGCTGTTTTTT. Encoded protein: CSVAPDRVRTGELFF.

The chain carries TRBV6-6 and TRBJ1-1; TRBD1 might be the D (6 bases). CDR1 and CDR2 (germline): MNHNY, SVGAGI (reference sequence). The V end was cut by 2 bases, the J end by 1 base, with 11 bases between. The CDR3 consists of 15 residues. The CDR3 DNA sequence: TGTGCCAGCAGTTACACACAGGGACGGAACACTGAAGCTTTCTTT. It encodes CASSYTQGRNTEAFF.

In its sample, this clonotype was seen a few times. V gene TRBV19 combines with J gene TRBJ2-1; TRBD2 matches 10 bases. This CDR3 has 16 amino acids. Germline V gene data show CDR1 as LNHDA and CDR2 as SQIVND (reference sequence). V lost 1 base, J lost 4 bases, and 4 bases stayed unmatched. The chain's CDR3 is CASSIATSGAYNEQFF. The CDR3 DNA sequence: TGTGCCAGTAGTATAGCAACTAGCGGGGCATACAATGAGCAGTTCTTC.

This clonotype is judged medium-sized. The chain carries TRBV29-1 and TRBJ1-2; no clear D gene. V was pared by 5 bases and J by 1 base, with 11 bases between. The CDR3 extends over 13 amino acids. CDR1 and CDR2 (germline): SQVTM, ANQGSEA. Written as DNA, the CDR3 is TGCAGCGTTTTCTTAGTGGATAACTATGGCTACACCTTC. Its protein is CSVFLVDNYGYTF. Based on the CDR3 plus reference TRBV29-1 and TRBJ1-2, the full variable domain is SAVISQKPSRDICQRGTSLTIQCQVDSQVTMMFWYRQQPGQSLTLIATANQGSEATYESGFVIDKFPISRPNLTFSTLTVSNMSPEDSSIYLCSVFLVDNYGYTFGSGTRLTVV.

J is TRBJ1-1 and V is TRBV6-1, with TRBD1 matching 8 bases. Germline CDR1 reads MNHNS; CDR2 reads SASEGT. The CDR3 totals 16 residues. V lost 6 bases to trimming and J lost 3 bases; unmatched junction nucleotides: 12. For the CDR3, the DNA is TGTGCCAGCAGGGACGGACAGGGATCCCCTCACACTGAAGCTTTCTTT. Its protein product is CASRDGQGSPHTEAFF.

This clonotype was counted a few times. Here the CDR3 DNA reads TGTGCCTGGAGCCCCGGGACAGGGCCTCATAATTCACCCCTCCACTTT. It codes for CAWSPGTGPHNSPLHF. The V gene is TRBV30, the J gene TRBJ1-6, with TRBD1 identical over 9 bases. Germline V gene sequence: CDR1 GTSNPN, CDR2 SVGIG (reference sequence). V trimming: 3 bases; J trimming: 5 bases; junction bases outside the gene matches: 8. There are 16 residues in the CDR3.

The J gene is TRBJ1-6, the V gene TRBV6-1; TRBD1 is a possible D gene (5 bases). Germline V gene data show CDR1 as MNHNS and CDR2 as SASEGT. The length of the CDR3 is 14 residues. Between the trimmed V and J ends, which lost 7 bases and 4 bases, there was a span of 11 bases. The CDR3 nucleotides are TGTGCCAGCACTCCGGGACCTTATAATTCACCCCTCCACTTT. Its protein product is CASTPGPYNSPLHF.

This clonotype counts as medium-sized. The V call is TRBV29-1, the J call TRBJ2-5, with D perhaps matching TRBD1 (5 bases). Germline CDR1 reads SQVTM; CDR2 reads ANQGSEA. V was shortened by 0 bases and J by 5 bases, with 16 bases between the two germline ends. The CDR3 spans 15 residues. For the CDR3, the DNA is TGCAGCGTTGAAGATCTTGCAGGGTTAGGGGAGACCCAGTACTTC. Protein sequence: CSVEDLAGLGETQYF. The full variable domain, in which reference TRBV29-1 and TRBJ2-5 provide the parts outside the CDR3, is SAVISQKPSRDICQRGTSLTIQCQVDSQVTMMFWYRQQPGQSLTLIATANQGSEATYESGFVIDKFPISRPNLTFSTLTVSNMSPEDSSIYLCSVEDLAGLGETQYFGPGTRLLVL.

The V gene is TRBV24-1, the J gene TRBJ2-2; D is unclear. CDR3 length equals 15 residues. Germline lookup yields CDR1 KGHDR and CDR2 SFDVKD. V was clipped by 4 bases and J by 4 bases, with 12 bases between them. CDR3 sequence (DNA): TGTGCCACCAGTGACCTTCACTCCTTCACCGGGGAGCTGTTTTTT. It codes for CATSDLHSFTGELFF.

This clonotype is a singleton in its sample. CDR3 protein: CASSSLTVGYSGANVLTF. CDR3 DNA sequence: TGTGCCAGCAGTTCCTTGACAGTGGGCTACTCTGGGGCCAACGTCCTGACTTTC. V gene TRBV6-6 combines with J gene TRBJ2-6, with a possible D match to TRBD1 (5 bases). V dropped 4 bases and J dropped 0 bases, with 16 bases sitting between them. This CDR3 region has 18 residues. In germline, CDR1 is MNHNY, CDR2 SVGAGI (reference sequence).

The chain combines TRBV27 with TRBJ2-1; D not resolved. The germline V and J ends were trimmed by 7 bases and 2 bases, with 15 bases remaining between them. This CDR3 region has 15 residues. Looked up from germline, CDR1 is MNHEY and CDR2 is SMNVEV (reference sequence). For the CDR3, the DNA is TGTGCCAGCAAACTTTTCGGAACCCCCTACAATGAGCAGTTCTTC. It encodes CASKLFGTPYNEQFF.

The chain uses TRBV20-1 and TRBJ1-2; D gene unclear. V lost 4 bases and J lost 12, with 6 bases in between. This CDR3 has 8 amino acids. Germline V gives CDR1 DFQATT, CDR2 SNEGSKA (reference sequence). The CDR3 DNA is TGCAGTGCTATTACAGACACCTTC. Amino acid sequence: CSAITDTF.